This TCR beta chain was sequenced during a study of cytomegalovirus exposure and HLA in healthy donors. Study as a whole: In a previous analysis, around 120 million unique TCR beta sequences were found from 150 million to 200 million T cells. There were approximately 81 million unique TCRs (from HLA-typed donors) in an early data release. Study outcomes and limitations: Later analysis showed TCR association rates varying by HLA locus, highest for DRB1 and lowest for HLA-C. Investigators reported approximately 170 TCR beta chains as tied to cytomegalovirus.

V was shortened by 2 bases and J by 1 base, with 8 bases between the two germline ends. The germline V gene has CDR1 MNHEY and CDR2 SMNVEV (reference sequence). This CDR3 comprises 14 residues. This PCR relied on a set of 60 Vbeta primers and 13 Jbeta primers. The table came from immunoSEQ multiplex PCR; TCRdb's copy has only in-frame clones and leaves some out. The profile covers approximately 69,000 clones, with 50% to 80% appearing a single time and about 20% taken by the ten largest. Comment on this clone: No antigen is known for it.

Sample: PBMCs. This chain connects TRBV27 to TRBJ1-1; tentative D call: TRBD1 (5 bases). This receptor was identified in a middle-aged man in good health and CMV-seropositive. The CDR3 bases are TGTGCCAGCAGTTTAACCGGGGGGAACACTGAAGCTTTCTTT. Protein sequence: CASSLTGGNTEAFF.